A single sample is the source of the 11 T cell receptor beta chains below, sequenced in a study of cytomegalovirus exposure and HLA in healthy donors. Profiling relied on immunoSEQ multiplex PCR, and the TCRdb table lists in-frame clones only, not all of them. The sample lists approximately 300,000 clones; approximately 90% were seen once. The sequenced material came from PBMCs. The source of these receptors is a woman younger than 30 in good health and CMV-seronegative.

This clone was seen once. CDR3 loop: CASSSPSAGELFF. CDR3 in DNA: TGTGCCAGCAGTTCCCCTAGCGCCGGGGAGCTGTTTTTT. The chain links TRBV6-5 to TRBJ2-2; maybe TRBD2 (6 bases). With 4 bases removed from V and 6 bases from J, the gap between germline ends came to 9 bases. Germline CDR1 is MNHEY and CDR2 is SVGAGI. The length of the CDR3 is 13 residues.

This sequence joins TRBV27 and TRBJ1-5; tentative D call: TRBD1 (6 bases). Trimming removed 5 bases at V and 4 bases at J, with 15 bases between. The length of the CDR3 is 15 residues. Germline V gene lookup returns CDR1 MNHEY and CDR2 SMNVEV (reference sequence). In DNA form, the CDR3 reads TGTGCCAGCAGTCCCCAGGACAGCCCAAATCAGCCCCAGCATTTT. Its translation: CASSPQDSPNQPQHF.

This chain connects TRBV27 to TRBJ2-2, with 10 nucleotides matching TRBD2. The CDR3 runs to 15 residues. With 4 bases clipped from V and 5 bases from J, the junction kept 4 bases outside the gene matches. Germline CDR1 and CDR2: MNHEY and SMNVEV (reference sequence). CDR3 region: CASSSIAGGTGELFF. The DNA for the CDR3 is TGTGCCAGCAGTTCGATAGCGGGAGGAACCGGGGAGCTGTTTTTT.

V and J are TRBV7-2 and TRBJ2-7; perhaps TRBD2 as D (7 bases). Looked up from germline, CDR1 is SGHTA and CDR2 is FQGNSA. The V end lost 5 bases, the J end lost 7 bases, and 18 bases lay between the germline ends. This CDR3 comprises 14 residues. The CDR3 region has the DNA TGTGCCAGCAGCCAAGGGGGGACTATGGGGGAGCAGTACTTC. Translating it yields CASSQGGTMGEQYF. Full variable domain (remainder filled in from reference TRBV7-2 and TRBJ2-7): GAGVSQSPSNKVTEKGKDVELRCDPISGHTALYWYRQSLGQGLEFLIYFQGNSAPDKSGLPSDRFSAERTGGSVSTLTIQRTQQEDSAVYLCASSQGGTMGEQYFGPGTRLTVT.

The rearrangement joins TRBV5-1 to TRBJ2-1, with TRBD2 identical over 7 bases. CDR1 SGHRS and CDR2 YFSETQ come from the germline V gene. The length of the CDR3 is 14 residues. V lost 4 bases and J lost 3; bases outside the gene matches: 4. The CDR3 is CASSGGGGYNEQFF. The CDR3, as DNA: TGCGCCAGCAGCGGCGGGGGTGGCTACAATGAGCAGTTCTTC.

The chain combines TRBV2 with TRBJ2-5; 11 nucleotides match TRBD2. Per germline, CDR1 SNHLY and CDR2 FYNNEI. CDR3 length equals 17 residues. V shed 6 bases and J 1 base; nucleotides not matched to a gene: 10. The CDR3, as DNA: TGTGCCAGCAGCGAAACTAGCGGGAGATTACTCCAAGAGACCCAGTACTTC. It encodes CASSETSGRLLQETQYF. The variable domain in full, completed from reference TRBV2 and TRBJ2-5, reads EPEVTQTPSHQVTQMGQEVILRCVPISNHLYFYWYRQILGQKVEFLVSFYNNEISEKSEIFDDQFSVERPDGSNFTLKIRSTKLEDSAMYFCASSETSGRLLQETQYFGPGTRLLVL.

The chain has TRBV6-9 and TRBJ2-1, with D possibly being TRBD1 (6 bases). The V gene's germline CDR1 is MNHGY and CDR2 SVAAGI. The CDR3 consists of 15 residues. The V gene lost 7 bases and the J gene lost 2 bases, with 15 bases spanning the gap. CDR3 nucleotides: TGTGCCAGCATTCGACCACAGGGAACCTACAATGAGCAGTTCTTC. It encodes CASIRPQGTYNEQFF.

The rearrangement uses TRBV18 and TRBJ2-1; 7 bases are a match to TRBD2. V lost 1 base to trimming and J lost 8 bases; unmatched junction nucleotides: 11. Germline assignment: CDR1 KGHSH and CDR2 LQKENI. The CDR3 has 16 residues. The CDR3 loop is CASSPRRGSLSDEQFF. The CDR3 DNA reads as TGTGCCAGCTCACCACGGCGCGGGAGCTTATCCGATGAGCAGTTCTTC.

This clone was detected only a few times. The V gene is TRBV29-1, the J gene TRBJ1-2; TRBD1 aligns across 9 bases. The germline gives CDR1 SQVTM, CDR2 ANQGSEA. The CDR3 is 13 amino acids. Trimming at V came to 6 bases and at J to 3 bases, leaving 5 bases not matched to a gene. Here the CDR3 reads CSVGTGIYYGYTF. CDR3 bases: TGCAGCGTCGGGACAGGGATCTACTATGGCTACACCTTC. Supplemented by reference TRBV29-1 and TRBJ1-2, the full variable domain reads SAVISQKPSRDICQRGTSLTIQCQVDSQVTMMFWYRQQPGQSLTLIATANQGSEATYESGFVIDKFPISRPNLTFSTLTVSNMSPEDSSIYLCSVGTGIYYGYTFGSGTRLTVV.

CDR3 sequence reads: CATAGANPNEKLFF. DNA of the CDR3: TGTGCCACCGCGGGCGCAAACCCTAATGAAAAACTGTTTTTT. The chain carries TRBV15 and TRBJ1-4; D not certain. The CDR3 covers 14 residues. V was pared by 8 bases and J by 3 bases, with 13 bases between. From germline, CDR1 is LNHNV and CDR2 YYDKDF (reference sequence).

The V and J genes are TRBV7-2 and TRBJ1-2; 8 nucleotides align to TRBD1. Per germline, CDR1 SGHTA and CDR2 FQGNSA. V shed 7 bases, J shed 5 bases, and the junction held 9 bases outside the gene matches. This CDR3 region has 14 residues. The CDR3 nucleotides read TGTGCCAGCACCGCCGCGTGGACAGGGTATGGCTACACCTTC. Residues: CASTAAWTGYGYTF.